This T cell receptor beta chain came from a study of control samples from healthy donors and cancer patients. Here immunoSEQ multiplex PCR was the method, and the copy in TCRdb shows in-frame clones only, minus some. The sample records about 10,000 clones, roughly 91% being singletons. The V end was cut by 1 base, the J end by 5 bases, with 8 bases between. Germline CDR1 is GTSNPN and CDR2 is SVGIG (reference sequence). The CDR3 length is 12 residues. This clonotype originated in a man aged 55 to 70 with colorectal cancer. Sample: PBMCs. This chain joins TRBV30 and TRBJ1-2; no clear D. The CDR3 region is CAWSGLIYGYTF. DNA of the CDR3: TGTGCCTGGAGTGGTTTGATTTATGGCTACACCTTC.